This record concerns one T cell receptor (beta chain) sequence. Patients selected for sequencing had displayed CD8+CD57+ cell expansion by flow cytometry. Genomic DNA templated the TCR beta VDJ and CDR3 profiling. TCRdb independently ran MiXCR on the reads; one entry per CDR3 protein. The top ten hold more than 40% of the sample, which has some 180,000 distinct CDR3 sequences, about three fifths seen once. This entry is derived from a study of CD8+CD57+ T cells in acquired aplastic anemia. The CDR3 contains 15 residues. The germline V gene encodes CDR1 MGHDK and CDR2 SYGVNS. V was clipped by 3 bases and J by 2 bases; unmatched bases: 4.

The chain links TRBV25-1 to TRBJ1-2; 9 bases are a match to TRBD1. Sequencing was carried out using sorted CD4+, CD8+, or CD8+CD57+ T cells (not recorded which) from PBMCs. This sequence was found in a human donor with aplastic anemia. The CDR3: CASSDPGTGNYGYTF. The CDR3 bases are TGTGCCAGCAGTGACCCCGGGACAGGGAACTATGGCTACACCTTC.